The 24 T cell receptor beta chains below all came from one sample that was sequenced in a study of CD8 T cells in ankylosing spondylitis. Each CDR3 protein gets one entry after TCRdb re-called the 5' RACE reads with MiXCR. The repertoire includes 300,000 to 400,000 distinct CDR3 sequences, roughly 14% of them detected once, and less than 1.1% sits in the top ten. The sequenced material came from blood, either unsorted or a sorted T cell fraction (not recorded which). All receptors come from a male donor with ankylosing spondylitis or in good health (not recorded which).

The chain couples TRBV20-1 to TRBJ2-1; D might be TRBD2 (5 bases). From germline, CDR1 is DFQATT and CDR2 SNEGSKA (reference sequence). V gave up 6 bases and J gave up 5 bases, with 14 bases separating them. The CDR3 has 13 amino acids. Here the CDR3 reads CSALREEDNEQFF. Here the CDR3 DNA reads TGCAGTGCCTTGAGAGAGGAGGACAATGAGCAGTTCTTC.

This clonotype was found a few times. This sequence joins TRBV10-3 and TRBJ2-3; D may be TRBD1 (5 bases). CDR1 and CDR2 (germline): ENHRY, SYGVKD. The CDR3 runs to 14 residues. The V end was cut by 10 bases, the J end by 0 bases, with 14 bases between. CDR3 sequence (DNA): TGTGCCACTTCTATAGGGGCCAGCACAGATACGCAGTATTTT. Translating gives CATSIGASTDTQYF.

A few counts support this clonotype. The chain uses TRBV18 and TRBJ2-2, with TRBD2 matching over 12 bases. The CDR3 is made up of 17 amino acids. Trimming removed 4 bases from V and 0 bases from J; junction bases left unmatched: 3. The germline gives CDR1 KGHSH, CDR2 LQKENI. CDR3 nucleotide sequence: TGTGCCAGCTCACAGACTAGCGGGGGAGCGAACACCGGGGAGCTGTTTTTT. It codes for CASSQTSGGANTGELFF.

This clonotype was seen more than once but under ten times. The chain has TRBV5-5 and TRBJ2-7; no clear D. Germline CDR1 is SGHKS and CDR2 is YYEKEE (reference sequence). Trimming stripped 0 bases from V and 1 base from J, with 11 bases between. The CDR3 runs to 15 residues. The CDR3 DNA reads TGTGCCAGCAGCTTGGGGACGGTTCCTTCCTACGAGCAGTACTTC. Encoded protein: CASSLGTVPSYEQYF.

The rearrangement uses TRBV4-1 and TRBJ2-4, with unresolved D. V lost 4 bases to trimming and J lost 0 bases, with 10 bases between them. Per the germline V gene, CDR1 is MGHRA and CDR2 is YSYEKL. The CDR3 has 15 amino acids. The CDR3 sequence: CASSLDNLAKNIQYF. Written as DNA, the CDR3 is TGCGCCAGCAGCCTGGATAATCTAGCCAAAAACATTCAGTACTTC.

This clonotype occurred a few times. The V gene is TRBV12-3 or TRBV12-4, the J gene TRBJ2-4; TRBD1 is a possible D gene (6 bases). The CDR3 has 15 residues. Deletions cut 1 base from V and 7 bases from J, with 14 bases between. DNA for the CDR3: TGTGCCAGCAGTTTAGAGGGGGTTAAGGCGAACATTCAGTACTTC. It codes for CASSLEGVKANIQYF.

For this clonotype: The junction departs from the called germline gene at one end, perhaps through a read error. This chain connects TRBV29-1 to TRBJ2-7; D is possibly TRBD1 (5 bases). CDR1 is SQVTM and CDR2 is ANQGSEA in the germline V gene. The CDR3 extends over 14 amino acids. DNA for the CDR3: TGCAGCGTTGAGGATAGGGGAAGCTCCTACGAGCAGTGCTTC. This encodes CSVEDRGSSYEQCF.

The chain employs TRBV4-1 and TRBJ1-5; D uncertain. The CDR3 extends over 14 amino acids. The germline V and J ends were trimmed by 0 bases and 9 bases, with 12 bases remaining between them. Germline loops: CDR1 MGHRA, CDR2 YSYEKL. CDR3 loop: CASSQEDGRWPQHF. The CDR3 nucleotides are TGCGCCAGCAGCCAAGAAGACGGAAGGTGGCCCCAGCATTTT.

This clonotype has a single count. The DNA of the CDR3 is TGTGCCAGCAGCCATCGAGGGGGACTAGTCACAGATACGCAGTATTTT. It specifies CASSHRGGLVTDTQYF. This rearrangement joins TRBV4-2 to TRBJ2-3; 8 nucleotides match TRBD2. The CDR3 extends over 16 amino acids. Trimming at V came to 3 bases and at J to 2 bases, leaving 7 bases not matched to a gene. Per the germline V gene, CDR1 is LGHNA and CDR2 is YNFKEQ.

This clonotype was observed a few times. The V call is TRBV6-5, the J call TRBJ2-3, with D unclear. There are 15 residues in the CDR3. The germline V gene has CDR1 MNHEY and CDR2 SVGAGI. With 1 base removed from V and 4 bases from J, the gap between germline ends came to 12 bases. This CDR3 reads CASSYYGSPPDTQYF. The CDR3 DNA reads TGTGCCAGCAGTTACTACGGATCTCCCCCAGATACGCAGTATTTT.

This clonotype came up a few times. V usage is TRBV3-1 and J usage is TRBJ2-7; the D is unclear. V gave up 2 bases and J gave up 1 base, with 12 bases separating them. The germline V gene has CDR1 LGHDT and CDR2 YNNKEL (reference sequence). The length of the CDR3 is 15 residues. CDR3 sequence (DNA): TGTGCCAGCAGCCAATTCTCCAGGCTTTCCTACGAGCAGTACTTC. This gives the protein CASSQFSRLSYEQYF.

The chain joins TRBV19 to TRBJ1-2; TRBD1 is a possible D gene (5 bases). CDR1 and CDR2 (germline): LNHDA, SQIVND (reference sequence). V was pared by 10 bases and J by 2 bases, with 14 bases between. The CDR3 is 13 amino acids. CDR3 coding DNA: TGTGCCATTTCGGGACGGCCGAACTATGGCTACACCTTC. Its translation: CAISGRPNYGYTF.

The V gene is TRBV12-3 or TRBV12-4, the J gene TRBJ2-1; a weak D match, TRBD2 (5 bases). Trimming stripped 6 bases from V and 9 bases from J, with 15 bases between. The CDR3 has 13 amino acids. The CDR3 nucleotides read TGTGCCAGCAGCCGTCTAGCCACTGCTGAGCAGTTCTTC. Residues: CASSRLATAEQFF.

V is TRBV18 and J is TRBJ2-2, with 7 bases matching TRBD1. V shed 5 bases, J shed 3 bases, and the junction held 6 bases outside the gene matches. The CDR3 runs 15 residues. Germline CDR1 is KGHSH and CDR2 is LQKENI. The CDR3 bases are TGTGCCAGCTCATCGGAACAGGGGTACACCGGGGAGCTGTTTTTT. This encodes CASSSEQGYTGELFF.

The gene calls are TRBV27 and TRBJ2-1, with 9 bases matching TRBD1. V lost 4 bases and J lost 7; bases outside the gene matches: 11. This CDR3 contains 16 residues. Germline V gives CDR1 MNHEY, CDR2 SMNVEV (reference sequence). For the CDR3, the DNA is TGTGCCAGCAGTTCCCCGGGACAGGGTATGGGGAATGAGCAGTTCTTC. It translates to CASSSPGQGMGNEQFF.

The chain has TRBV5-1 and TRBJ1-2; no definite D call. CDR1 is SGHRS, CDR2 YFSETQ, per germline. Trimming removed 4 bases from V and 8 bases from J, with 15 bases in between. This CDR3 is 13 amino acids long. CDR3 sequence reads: CASSPRDLYGYTF. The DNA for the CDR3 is TGCGCCAGCAGCCCGAGGGATCTATACGGCTACACCTTC.

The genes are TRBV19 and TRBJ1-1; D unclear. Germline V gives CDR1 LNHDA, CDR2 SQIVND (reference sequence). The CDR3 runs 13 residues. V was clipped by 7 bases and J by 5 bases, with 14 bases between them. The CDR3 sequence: CASKVPPGTEAFF. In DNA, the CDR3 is TGTGCCAGTAAGGTCCCCCCGGGGACTGAAGCTTTCTTT.

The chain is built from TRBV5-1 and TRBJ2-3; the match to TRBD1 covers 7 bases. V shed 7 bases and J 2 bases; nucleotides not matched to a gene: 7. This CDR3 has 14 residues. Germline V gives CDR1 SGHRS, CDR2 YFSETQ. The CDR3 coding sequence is TGCGCCAGCCGGGACAGCCATACCACAGATACGCAGTATTTT. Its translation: CASRDSHTTDTQYF.

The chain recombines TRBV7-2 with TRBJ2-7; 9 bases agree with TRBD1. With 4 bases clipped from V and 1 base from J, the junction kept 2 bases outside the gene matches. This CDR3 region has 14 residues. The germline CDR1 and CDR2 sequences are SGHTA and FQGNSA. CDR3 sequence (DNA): TGTGCCAGCAGCTACGACAGGGGGTCCTACGAGCAGTACTTC. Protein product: CASSYDRGSYEQYF. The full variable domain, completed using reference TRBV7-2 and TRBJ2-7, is GAGVSQSPSNKVTEKGKDVELRCDPISGHTALYWYRQSLGQGLEFLIYFQGNSAPDKSGLPSDRFSAERTGGSVSTLTIQRTQQEDSAVYLCASSYDRGSYEQYFGPGTRLTVT.

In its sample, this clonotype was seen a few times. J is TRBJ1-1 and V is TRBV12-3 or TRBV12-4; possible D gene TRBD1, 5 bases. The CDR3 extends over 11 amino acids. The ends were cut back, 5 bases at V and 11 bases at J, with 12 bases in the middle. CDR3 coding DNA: TGTGCCAGCAGTCCAGGGTCCGGGGCTTTCTTT. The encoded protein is CASSPGSGAFF.

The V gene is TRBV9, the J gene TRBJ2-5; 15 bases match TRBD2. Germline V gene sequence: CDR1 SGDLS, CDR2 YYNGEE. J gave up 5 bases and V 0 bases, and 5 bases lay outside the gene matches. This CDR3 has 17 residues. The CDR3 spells CASSVGGLAGGLETQYF. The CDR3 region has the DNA TGTGCCAGCAGCGTAGGGGGACTAGCGGGGGGCCTGGAGACCCAGTACTTC.

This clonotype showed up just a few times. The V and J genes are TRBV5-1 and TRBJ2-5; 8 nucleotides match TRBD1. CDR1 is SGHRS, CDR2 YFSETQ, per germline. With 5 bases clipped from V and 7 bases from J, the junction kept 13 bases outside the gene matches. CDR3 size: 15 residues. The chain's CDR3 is CASSSQGAPSWTQYF. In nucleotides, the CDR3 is TGCGCCAGCAGTAGCCAGGGGGCCCCCAGTTGGACCCAGTACTTC.

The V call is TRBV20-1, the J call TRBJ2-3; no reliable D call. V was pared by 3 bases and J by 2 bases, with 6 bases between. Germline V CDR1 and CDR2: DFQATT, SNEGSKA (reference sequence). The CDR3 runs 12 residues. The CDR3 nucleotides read TGCAGTGCTAGCCCAGACACAGATACGCAGTATTTT. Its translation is CSASPDTDTQYF.

The CDR3 region is CSALSDSAYNEQFF. The CDR3 coding sequence is TGCAGTGCTTTATCGGACAGTGCTTACAATGAGCAGTTCTTC. V is TRBV20-1 and J is TRBJ2-1, with D possibly TRBD1 on 6 matching bases. V was cut by 5 bases and J by 4 bases, with 15 bases left in between. CDR1 is DFQATT, CDR2 SNEGSKA, per germline (reference sequence). CDR3 size: 14 residues.